This T cell receptor (beta chain) came from a study of radiation and T cells in renal cell carcinoma. Points from the study as a whole: In blood, top tumor clones expanded by 2 weeks, shrinking by 4.

Time point given: blood 4 weeks post-SBRT, at nephrectomy. The sample's treatment: 15 Gy SBRT to primary tumor, nephrectomy 4 weeks later. This renal cell carcinoma was of the clear cell type. Produced via immunoSEQ multiplex PCR; TCRdb's table is partial and in-frame only. This table has some 150,000 clones, roughly 90% appearing once. Concerning this clone: Its antigen is still unknown.

The receptor's source is a woman aged 50 to 60 with renal cell carcinoma. The source material was blood, sampled from a patient whose treatment included radiotherapy and nephrectomy.

CDR3 loop: CASSRGAGRDYGYTF. Written as DNA, the CDR3 is TGCGCCAGCAGCCGAGGGGCAGGGCGGGACTATGGCTACACCTTC. This sequence joins TRBV5-1 and TRBJ1-2, with D perhaps TRBD1 (5 bases). V was cut by 4 bases and J by 3 bases, with 16 bases left in between. Germline lookup yields CDR1 SGHRS and CDR2 YFSETQ. The length of the CDR3 is 15 residues.